The next 26 T cell receptor beta chains were all read from a single sample in a study of early T cells in non-severe SARS-CoV-2 infection. In TCRdb, the 5' RACE reads were re-called with MiXCR into one record per CDR3 protein. The profile covers about 49,000 distinct CDR3 sequences, with over 9.5% appearing a single time and over 7.5% taken by the ten largest. Sequencing input: whole blood. All receptors derive from an adult who was a healthcare worker with PCR-confirmed SARS-CoV-2 infection or an uninfected control (not recorded which).

This clonotype occurred many times. This chain connects TRBV11-2 to TRBJ1-1, with a tentative D call TRBD1 (6 bases). There are 13 residues in the CDR3. Germline values: CDR1 SGHAT, CDR2 FQNNGV. V was cut by 8 bases and J by 0 bases, with 10 bases left in between. CDR3 coding DNA: TGTGCCAGCGCCGGGACATTGAACACTGAAGCTTTCTTT. Residues: CASAGTLNTEAFF.

The chain has TRBV6-5 and TRBJ1-6, with D possibly matching TRBD1 (6 bases). Trimming took 7 bases from V and 7 from J, leaving 17 bases between them. The CDR3 sequence is 15 residues long. Looked up from germline, CDR1 is MNHEY and CDR2 is SVGAGI. CDR3 bases: TGTGCCAGCACTACACAGGGCTCCTCCAATTCACCCCTCCACTTT. Residues: CASTTQGSSNSPLHF.

This clonotype was counted between two and nine times. This rearrangement joins TRBV7-3 to TRBJ1-2; no clear D. Germline values: CDR1 SGHTA, CDR2 FQGTGA. The CDR3 runs to 13 residues. Trimming stripped 1 base from V and 4 bases from J, with 7 bases between. The CDR3 nucleotides read TGTGCCAGCAGCTTAAATATCGGCTATGGCTACACCTTC. This encodes CASSLNIGYGYTF.

The sample holds many counts of this clonotype. The chain uses TRBV28 and TRBJ1-1; D call uncertain. The V and J ends lost 7 bases and 0 bases respectively, with 9 bases between them. The CDR3 runs 13 residues. CDR1 and CDR2 (germline): MDHEN, SYDVKM. The CDR3 DNA is TGTGCCAGCATCTCAGGTATGAACACTGAAGCTTTCTTT. Amino acid sequence: CASISGMNTEAFF.

V and J are TRBV28 and TRBJ2-7, with D uncertain. The ends were cut back, 3 bases at V and 5 bases at J, with 14 bases in the middle. Germline-derived CDR1 and CDR2 are MDHEN and SYDVKM. CDR3 length equals 14 residues. CDR3 amino acids: CASSFFGRSHEQYF. The CDR3 nucleotides are TGTGCCAGCAGTTTTTTTGGACGGAGCCACGAGCAGTACTTC.

This clonotype has only a few counts. The CDR3 spells CASSQDPLVGEQYF. The CDR3 DNA follows: TGCGCCAGCAGCCAAGACCCCCTAGTGGGAGAGCAGTACTTC. The chain links TRBV4-3 to TRBJ2-7; D gene ambiguous. Germline V lookup: CDR1 LGHNA, CDR2 YSLEER. The CDR3 has 14 residues. Between the trimmed V and J ends, which lost 0 bases and 7 bases, there was a span of 13 bases.

In this sample, this clonotype turned up many times. The chain carries TRBV20-1 and TRBJ2-1, with a tentative D call TRBD2 (5 bases). Trimming left V 0 bases short and J 5 bases short, with 14 bases between. Germline loops: CDR1 DFQATT, CDR2 SNEGSKA (reference sequence). The CDR3 consists of 15 residues. The chain's CDR3 is CSARENGVWDNEQFF. CDR3 sequence (DNA): TGCAGTGCTAGAGAAAACGGGGTTTGGGACAATGAGCAGTTCTTC.

This clonotype was found a few times. This sequence joins TRBV6-1 and TRBJ2-2, with 8 bases matching TRBD1. CDR1 and CDR2 (germline): MNHNS, SASEGT. This CDR3 region has 15 residues. The trim removed 7 bases at V and 4 bases at J, leaving 8 bases unmatched. The CDR3 loop is CASIIGQGGTGELFF. CDR3 sequence (DNA): TGTGCCAGCATCATAGGACAGGGTGGCACCGGGGAGCTGTTTTTT.

The table lists this clonotype with many counts. V and J are TRBV7-2 and TRBJ2-3, with unresolved D. V lost 5 bases and J lost 0, with 3 bases in between. There are 12 residues in the CDR3. In germline, CDR1 is SGHTA, CDR2 FQGNSA. The CDR3 spells CASSASTDTQYF. In nucleotides, the CDR3 is TGTGCCAGCAGCGCAAGCACAGATACGCAGTATTTT.

This clonotype was recorded a few times. The chain links TRBV7-9 to TRBJ1-5, with D hard to call. The V end was cut by 5 bases, the J end by 2 bases, with 10 bases between. The CDR3 extends over 14 amino acids. CDR1 is SEHNR, CDR2 FQNEAQ, per germline (reference sequence). The CDR3 DNA sequence: TGTGCCAGCAGCGCCGACATGCGCAATCAGCCCCAGCATTTT. It encodes CASSADMRNQPQHF.

With regard to this clonotype: Being one base from a much bigger clone, this may be a read error. V gene TRBV5-6 combines with J gene TRBJ2-1; 7 bases align to TRBD1. The V gene's germline CDR1 is SGHDT and CDR2 YYEEEE. With 0 bases clipped from V and 5 bases from J, the junction kept 11 bases outside the gene matches. The CDR3 length is 17 residues. As DNA, the CDR3 is TGTGCCAGCAGCTTGGAAGTGGTCAGGGGGTCCCACAATGAGCAGTTCTTC. It specifies CASSLEVVRGSHNEQFF.

This clonotype was observed at least ten times. This rearrangement joins TRBV4-1 to TRBJ1-6, with D hard to call. This CDR3 is 15 amino acids long. V lost 0 bases to trimming and J lost 6 bases, with 9 bases between them. From germline, CDR1 is MGHRA and CDR2 YSYEKL. In DNA, the CDR3 is TGCGCCAGCAGCCAAGAGGCTTTAACTAATTCACCCCTCCACTTT. It translates to CASSQEALTNSPLHF.

The V and J genes are TRBV5-1 and TRBJ1-1; D gene unclear. Germline V lookup: CDR1 SGHRS, CDR2 YFSETQ. V was trimmed by 1 base and J by 5 bases, leaving 21 bases between them. This CDR3 has 17 amino acids. The CDR3 protein is CASSLLGAVAGSTEAFF. The DNA for the CDR3 is TGCGCCAGCAGCTTGCTCGGTGCGGTAGCGGGGTCAACTGAAGCTTTCTTT.

This clonotype was seen many times. The junction does not match germline at one end; this may be a read error. The chain employs TRBV7-7 and TRBJ2-5, with 9 bases matching TRBD1. The germline V gene encodes CDR1 SSHAT and CDR2 FNYEAQ (reference sequence). CDR3 length: 15 residues. The CDR3 region is CASSLTGGLEETQYF. CDR3 coding DNA: TGTGCTAGCAGCTTGACAGGGGGTCTTGAGGAGACCCAGTACTTC. The whole variable domain, remainder taken from reference TRBV7-7 and TRBJ2-5, is GAGVSQSPRYKVTKRGQDVTLRCDPISSHATLYWYQQALGQGPEFLTYFNYEAQPDKSGLPSDRFSAERPEGSISTLTIQRTEQRDSAMYRCASSLTGGLEETQYFGPGTRLLVL.

This clonotype occurred a few times. The missing conserved phenylalanine or tryptophan at the end of this CDR3 makes a read error likely. The DNA is omitted, as the CDR3 cannot be located on it reliably, and the CDR3 follows TCRdb's listing. The gene calls are TRBV11-2 and TRBJ1-1; the table calls TRBD1, which could not be checked here. Germline-derived CDR1 and CDR2 are SGHAT and FQNNGV. The CDR3 sequence runs 14 residues, both termini included. The CDR3 reads CASSLGQGNTEAFL.

This clonotype has at least ten counts. This chain connects TRBV18 to TRBJ1-1; tentative D call: TRBD1 (5 bases). Trimming shortened V by 9 bases and J by 0 bases, and 11 bases separated the two germline ends. In germline, CDR1 is KGHSH, CDR2 LQKENI. The CDR3 has 13 residues. The CDR3: CASSDSLNTEAFF. The CDR3 nucleotides read TGTGCCAGTTCTGACAGCTTGAACACTGAAGCTTTCTTT.

There are many counts of this clonotype. The rearrangement uses TRBV6-2 or TRBV6-3 and TRBJ2-7; D unclear. Trimming took off 7 bases at V and 0 bases at J, with 13 bases between the two ends. The germline V gene encodes CDR1 MNHEY and CDR2 SVGEGT. CDR3 length: 14 residues. The CDR3 reads CASTHGRSSYEQYF. The CDR3 DNA follows: TGTGCCAGCACTCACGGGCGGAGCTCCTACGAGCAGTACTTC.

This clonotype showed up many times. V and J are TRBV4-2 and TRBJ2-3, with 10 bases identical to TRBD2. This CDR3 spans 18 amino acids. The J segment lost 4 bases and the V segment lost 1 base, leaving 11 bases of the junction unmatched. The germline gives CDR1 LGHNA, CDR2 YNFKEQ. The CDR3 loop reads CASSQGPLTSGAADTQYF. The DNA for the CDR3 is TGTGCCAGCAGCCAAGGCCCCCTTACTAGCGGGGCTGCAGATACGCAGTATTTT.

This chain uses TRBV15 with TRBJ1-5; TRBD1 is a possible D gene (5 bases). This CDR3 spans 13 amino acids. The germline V gene encodes CDR1 LNHNV and CDR2 YYDKDF (reference sequence). The V end was cut by 7 bases, the J end by 3 bases, with 10 bases between. CDR3 amino acids: CATTQGANQPQHF. In DNA form, the CDR3 reads TGTGCCACCACCCAAGGGGCCAATCAGCCCCAGCATTTT.

There are many counts of this clonotype. The chain combines TRBV5-1 with TRBJ2-7, with TRBD1 identical over 7 bases. V lost 0 bases, J lost 6 bases, and 6 bases stayed unmatched. Germline-derived CDR1 and CDR2 are SGHRS and YFSETQ. CDR3 length equals 14 residues. The CDR3 bases are TGCGCCAGCAGCTTGGTGGTCAGGGACAGCGAGCAGTACTTC. Amino acid sequence: CASSLVVRDSEQYF.

This chain uses TRBV20-1 with TRBJ2-3; 7 positions agree with TRBD1. This CDR3 comprises 16 residues. CDR1 and CDR2 (germline): DFQATT, SNEGSKA (reference sequence). With 5 bases clipped from V and 0 bases from J, the junction kept 11 bases outside the gene matches. Here the CDR3 DNA reads TGCAGTGCTTATGGACAGGAGCCCACTAGCACAGATACGCAGTATTTT. Translated: CSAYGQEPTSTDTQYF.

This clonotype was counted only a few times. V and J are TRBV20-1 and TRBJ1-1, with D unresolved. Per the germline V gene, CDR1 is DFQATT and CDR2 is SNEGSKA (reference sequence). The CDR3 runs 12 residues. The V and J ends lost 3 bases and 0 bases respectively, with 5 bases between them. The DNA of the CDR3 is TGCAGTGCTAGTGTTTTGAACACTGAAGCTTTCTTT. Protein product: CSASVLNTEAFF.

This clonotype was seen ten or more times. The V and J genes are TRBV7-2 and TRBJ1-1; D call uncertain. CDR3 length: 14 amino acids. Germline CDR1 is SGHTA and CDR2 is FQGNSA. V was cut by 5 bases and J by 1 base, with 11 bases left in between. The CDR3 DNA reads TGTGCCAGCAGCCCCCGGGCGACGAACACTGAAGCTTTCTTT. Amino acid sequence: CASSPRATNTEAFF.

The DNA for the CDR3 is TGCAGCGTAAGGACAGGGGCCGGCTACGAGCAGTACTTC. This encodes CSVRTGAGYEQYF. The chain employs TRBV29-1 and TRBJ2-7; 9 bases fit TRBD1. This CDR3 comprises 13 residues. The germline V gene encodes CDR1 SQVTM and CDR2 ANQGSEA. Trimming took 6 bases from V and 3 from J; bases not matched to a gene: 6.

The genes are TRBV9 and TRBJ1-1; TRBD1 might be the D (5 bases). The CDR3 runs to 16 residues. Looked up from germline, CDR1 is SGDLS and CDR2 is YYNGEE. Trimming took off 0 bases at V and 6 bases at J, with 18 bases between the two ends. CDR3 in amino acids: CASSVVGEGVDSEAFF. The CDR3 DNA follows: TGTGCCAGCAGCGTAGTAGGGGAGGGCGTAGATTCTGAAGCTTTCTTT.

J is TRBJ2-3 and V is TRBV20-1, with a possible D match to TRBD1 (5 bases). Per germline, CDR1 DFQATT and CDR2 SNEGSKA (reference sequence). Trimming cost V 6 bases and J 4 bases, with 20 bases left between them. CDR3 length: 15 amino acids. The CDR3: CSAPSVQGWADTQYF. In nucleotides, the CDR3 is TGCAGTGCCCCTAGTGTTCAGGGATGGGCAGATACGCAGTATTTT.